The next 6 T cell receptor beta chains were all read from a single sample in a study of shared clonotypes between healthy human individuals. TCRdb's copy holds only in-frame clones and misses some; the assay was immunoSEQ multiplex PCR. This table holds 110,000 or so clones, over 65% found once. Sequences were obtained from memory CD8+ T cells sorted from blood. Sample subset: CD45RO+ cells pooled with CCR7-negative TemRA cells. The receptors shown here come from a woman aged 25 to 39 in good health.

This clone was seen more than once but under ten times. The chain's CDR3 is CASSLDAGEQYF. As DNA, the CDR3 is TGTGCCAGCAGCTTAGATGCCGGCGAGCAGTACTTC. The chain carries TRBV7-9 and TRBJ2-7; D gene uncertain. The germline V and J ends were trimmed by 1 base and 6 bases, with 7 bases remaining between them. CDR3 size: 12 residues. Germline loops: CDR1 SEHNR, CDR2 FQNEAQ (reference sequence). Complete variable domain (other parts from reference TRBV7-9 and TRBJ2-7): DTGVSQNPRHKITKRGQNVTFRCDPISEHNRLYWYRQTLGQGPEFLTYFQNEAQLEKSRLLSDRFSAERPKGSFSTLEIQRTEQGDSAMYLCASSLDAGEQYFGPGTRLTVT.

This clone was recorded at least ten times. This chain connects TRBV6-5 to TRBJ2-1; TRBD2 agrees at 7 bases. With V trimmed by 5 bases and J by 9 bases, 13 bases remained unmatched. CDR3 length: 15 residues. Germline V CDR1 and CDR2: MNHEY, SVGAGI. The CDR3 DNA reads TGTGCCAGCAGTCCGCCTGCTAGCGGCGCTATTGAGCAGTTCTTC. Translating gives CASSPPASGAIEQFF.

This clone has a single count. V gene TRBV6-5 combines with J gene TRBJ1-1; TRBD1 matches at 12 bases. Germline V lookup: CDR1 MNHEY, CDR2 SVGAGI. CDR3 length: 16 residues. V gave up 0 bases and J gave up 7 bases; unmatched junction bases: 6. The CDR3 protein is CASSYSRDRGPSEAFF. In DNA form, the CDR3 reads TGTGCCAGCAGTTACTCGAGGGACAGGGGGCCGAGTGAAGCTTTCTTT.

V gene TRBV14 combines with J gene TRBJ1-4; D possibly corresponds to TRBD1 (6 bases). Trimming shortened V by 1 base and J by 7 bases, and 10 bases separated the two germline ends. Germline CDR1 and CDR2: SGHDN and FVKESK. The CDR3 has 14 residues. In DNA form, the CDR3 reads TGTGCCAGCAGCCAAGTGGGGGCTGGTGAAAAACTGTTTTTT. This translates into CASSQVGAGEKLFF.

Ten or more counts support this clone. The chain is built from TRBV4-2 and TRBJ1-5; 7 nucleotides align to TRBD1. This CDR3 is built from 15 residues. The germline V gene encodes CDR1 LGHNA and CDR2 YNFKEQ. J lost 4 bases, V lost 3 bases, and 6 bases had no gene match. The CDR3 DNA sequence: TGTGCCAGCAGCCACGAGGGACAGCCTAATCAGCCCCAGCATTTT. Its protein is CASSHEGQPNQPQHF.

The rearrangement joins TRBV11-2 to TRBJ1-1; D is unresolved. Germline CDR1 reads SGHAT; CDR2 reads FQNNGV. The CDR3 is 16 residues long. V lost 3 bases and J 1 base, leaving 15 bases between the germline ends. The chain's CDR3 is CASSFGTNIRNTEAFF. Here the CDR3 DNA reads TGTGCCAGCAGCTTCGGTACCAACATCCGGAACACTGAAGCTTTCTTT.